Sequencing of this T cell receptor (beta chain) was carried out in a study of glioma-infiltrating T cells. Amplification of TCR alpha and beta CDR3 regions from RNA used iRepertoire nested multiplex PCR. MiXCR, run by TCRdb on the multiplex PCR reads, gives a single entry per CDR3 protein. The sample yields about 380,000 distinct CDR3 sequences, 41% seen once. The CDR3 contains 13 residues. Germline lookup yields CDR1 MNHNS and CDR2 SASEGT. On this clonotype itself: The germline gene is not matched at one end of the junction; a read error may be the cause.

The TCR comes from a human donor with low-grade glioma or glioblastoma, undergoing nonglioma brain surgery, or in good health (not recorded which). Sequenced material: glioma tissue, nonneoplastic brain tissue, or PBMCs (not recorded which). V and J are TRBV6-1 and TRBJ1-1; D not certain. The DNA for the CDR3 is TGCACCAGCAATGCCCAAGTGAACACTGAAGCTTTCTTT. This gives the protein CTSNAQVNTEAFF.